This T cell receptor beta chain was observed in a study of regulatory T cells in long-lasting Graves disease. Germline V gives CDR1 MNHNY, CDR2 SVGAGI (reference sequence). This CDR3 has 15 residues. V lost 0 bases to trimming and J lost 6 bases; unmatched junction nucleotides: 4. Study outcomes and limitations: Persistent disease was associated with favored TRBV28 usage and with favored use of TRBJ1-2 and TRBJ2-5.

Turning to this clonotype: Its specificity is unknown.

Time point noted: persistent/refractory GD, antithyroid drugs over 5 years with positive TRAb. TCR sequences were obtained from RNA taken from PBMCs. With iRepertoire HTBI primers and Arm-PCR of CDR3 regions, TCR beta libraries were built. TCRdb re-derived calls from the multiplex PCR reads in MiXCR, one entry per CDR3 protein. The sample holds 700,000 or so distinct CDR3 sequences, about 30% seen once. The TCR originated in a female donor with Graves disease. The source material was peripheral blood mononuclear cells (PBMCs), sampled when the disease was refractory, from a patient treated with antithyroid drugs. The chain joins TRBV6-6 to TRBJ2-7, with 11 nucleotides matching TRBD2. CDR3 sequence: CASSYSASGRFEQYF. DNA for the CDR3: TGTGCCAGCAGTTACTCGGCTAGCGGGAGGTTCGAGCAGTACTTC.